The rows below give T cell receptor beta chains drawn from one sample of a study of blood T cell repertoires in COVID-19. Using immunoSEQ multiplex PCR, the repertoire was profiled, and TCRdb retains in-frame clones only, with some absent. The sample contains about 240,000 clones, about 83% of which appear only once. The sample comprised PBMCs or T cells enriched from blood (not recorded which). Receptor source: a woman aged 40 to 55 who had been exposed to COVID-19. CDR3s include the opening cysteine and the closing phenylalanine or tryptophan. A D gene is named only where the DNA matches it firmly. Rows give clone size only sometimes, using once, few, many, or a class for an expanded clone.

j_call,clone_size,v_call,d_call,cdr3_aa,cdr3_nt
TRBJ1-6,-,TRBV19,TRBD1,CATAPGQGTSPLHF,TGTGCCACTGCACCGGGACAGGGTACATCACCCCTCCACTTT
TRBJ2-2,-,TRBV5-1,TRBD2,CASSARLAANTGELFF,TGCGCCAGCAGCGCAAGACTAGCGGCGAACACCGGGGAGCTGTTTTTT
TRBJ2-3,-,TRBV7-2,-,CASSSLAPSMDTQYF,TGTGCCAGCAGCTCCCTAGCGCCCAGCATGGATACGCAGTATTTT
TRBJ2-5,-,TRBV4-2,TRBD2,CASSQEGGRGEETQYF,TGTGCCAGCAGCCAAGAGGGAGGGCGGGGCGAAGAGACCCAGTACTTC
TRBJ1-1,-,TRBV7-9,TRBD1,CASSHPRDRGVDTEAFF,TGTGCCAGCAGCCATCCCCGGGACAGGGGTGTGGACACTGAAGCTTTCTTT
TRBJ2-7,few,TRBV19,-,CASSTQLHSYEQYF,TGTGCCAGTAGTACGCAACTCCATTCCTACGAGCAGTACTTC
TRBJ1-1,-,TRBV5-1,-,CASSWPQAQNTEAFF,TGCGCCAGCAGCTGGCCCCAGGCCCAGAACACTGAAGCTTTCTTT
TRBJ1-6,-,TRBV19,-,CASSIPGTGGSPLHF,TGTGCCAGTAGTATTCCCGGGACGGGGGGTTCACCCCTCCACTTT
TRBJ2-2,-,TRBV11-2,-,CASSLGWSTGELFF,TGTGCCAGCAGCTTAGGTTGGAGCACCGGGGAGCTGTTTTTT
TRBJ1-1,-,TRBV11-2,-,CASSPDRGATEAFF,TGTGCCAGCAGTCCGGACCGGGGGGCCACTGAAGCTTTCTTT
TRBJ2-3,-,TRBV9,TRBD2,CASSDLGGGAVDTQYF,TGTGCCAGCAGCGATCTGGGCGGGGGGGCGGTAGATACGCAGTATTTT
TRBJ1-1,-,TRBV5-1,TRBD1,CASSTGTGRMNTEAFF,TGCGCCAGCAGCACCGGGACAGGCAGGATGAACACTGAAGCTTTCTTT
TRBJ2-3,-,TRBV7-2,-,CASSSTRGARDTQYF,TGTGCCAGCAGCTCCACTCGGGGGGCGAGGGATACGCAGTATTTT
TRBJ1-2,-,TRBV5-4,-,CASSWGGPLASYGYTF,TGTGCCAGCAGCTGGGGGGGCCCTCTGGCAAGCTATGGCTACACCTTC
TRBJ2-3,-,TRBV28,-,CASSFQGPTDTQYF,TGTGCCAGCAGTTTTCAGGGGCCCACAGATACGCAGTATTTT
TRBJ2-2,-,TRBV27,-,CASSLRRNTGELFF,TGTGCCAGCAGTTTACGGAGGAACACCGGGGAGCTGTTTTTT